Detailed here is one TCR beta chain. The data are from a study of a mutant IDH1 vaccine in newly diagnosed glioma. Study summary: The therapy given earlier, which was standard therapy, consisted of radiotherapy, temozolomide, or both, and most of the patients received both.

Using immunoSEQ multiplex PCR, the repertoire was profiled, and TCRdb retains in-frame clones only, with some absent. The table shows some 67,000 clones, with 83% occurring only once. Stated time point: baseline, week 1 (first vaccination visit). Treatment in this sample: pre-vaccination baseline after standard-of-care therapy. The source material was peripheral blood mononuclear cells (PBMCs), sampled from a glioma patient treated with radiotherapy, temozolomide or both. The TCR originated in a woman younger than 30 with glioma. Some clones in this sample may be carry-over from other donors' samples.

Here the CDR3 reads CASSPGTTNTGELFF. Written as DNA, the CDR3 is TGTGCCAGCAGCCCCGGGACTACGAACACCGGGGAGCTGTTTTTT. The chain carries TRBV2 and TRBJ2-2; 7 bases line up with TRBD2. Germline values: CDR1 SNHLY, CDR2 FYNNEI. Trimming cost V 6 bases and J 0 bases; bases outside gene matches: 4. The CDR3 totals 15 residues.